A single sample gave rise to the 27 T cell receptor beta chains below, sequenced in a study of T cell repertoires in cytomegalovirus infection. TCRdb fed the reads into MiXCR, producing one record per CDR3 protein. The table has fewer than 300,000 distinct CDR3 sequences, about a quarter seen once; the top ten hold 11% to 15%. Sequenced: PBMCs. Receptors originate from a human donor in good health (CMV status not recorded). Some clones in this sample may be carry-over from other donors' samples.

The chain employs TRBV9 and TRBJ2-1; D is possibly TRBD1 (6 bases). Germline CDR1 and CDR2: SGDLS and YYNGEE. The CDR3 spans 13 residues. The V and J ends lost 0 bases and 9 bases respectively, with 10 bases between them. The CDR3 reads CASSVGGDTEQFF. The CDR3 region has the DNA TGTGCCAGCAGCGTAGGTGGGGACACTGAGCAGTTCTTC.

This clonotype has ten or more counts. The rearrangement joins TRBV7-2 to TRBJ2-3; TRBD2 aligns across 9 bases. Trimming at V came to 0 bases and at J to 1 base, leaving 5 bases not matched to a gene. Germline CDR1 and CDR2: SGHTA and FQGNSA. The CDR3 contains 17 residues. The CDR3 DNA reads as TGTGCCAGCAGCTTAGCCCCATTAGCGGGGGGCACAGATACGCAGTATTTT. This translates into CASSLAPLAGGTDTQYF.

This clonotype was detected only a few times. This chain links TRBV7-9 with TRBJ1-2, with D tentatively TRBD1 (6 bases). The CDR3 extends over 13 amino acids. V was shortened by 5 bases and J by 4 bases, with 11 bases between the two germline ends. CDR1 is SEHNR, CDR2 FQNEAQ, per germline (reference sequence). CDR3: CASSLRDTYGYTF. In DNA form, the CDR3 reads TGTGCCAGCAGCCTCCGGGACACCTATGGCTACACCTTC.

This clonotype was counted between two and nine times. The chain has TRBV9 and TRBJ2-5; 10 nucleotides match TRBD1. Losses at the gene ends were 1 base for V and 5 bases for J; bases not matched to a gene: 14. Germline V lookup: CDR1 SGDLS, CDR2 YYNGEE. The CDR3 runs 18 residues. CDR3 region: CASSVSHGGDRGGETQYF. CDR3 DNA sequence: TGTGCCAGCAGCGTATCCCACGGGGGGGACAGGGGTGGGGAGACCCAGTACTTC.

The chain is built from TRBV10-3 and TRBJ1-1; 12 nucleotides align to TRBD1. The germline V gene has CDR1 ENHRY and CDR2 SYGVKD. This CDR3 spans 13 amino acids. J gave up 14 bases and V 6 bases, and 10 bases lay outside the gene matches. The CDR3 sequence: CAISTPQGTGGFF. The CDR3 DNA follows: TGTGCCATCAGCACCCCCCAGGGGACAGGGGGCTTCTTT.

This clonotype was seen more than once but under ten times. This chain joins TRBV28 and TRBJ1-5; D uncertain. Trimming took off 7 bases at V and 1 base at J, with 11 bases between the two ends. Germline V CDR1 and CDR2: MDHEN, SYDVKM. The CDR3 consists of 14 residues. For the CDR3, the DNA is TGTGCCAGCACTTTGGCAGGCAGCAATCAGCCCCAGCATTTT. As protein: CASTLAGSNQPQHF.

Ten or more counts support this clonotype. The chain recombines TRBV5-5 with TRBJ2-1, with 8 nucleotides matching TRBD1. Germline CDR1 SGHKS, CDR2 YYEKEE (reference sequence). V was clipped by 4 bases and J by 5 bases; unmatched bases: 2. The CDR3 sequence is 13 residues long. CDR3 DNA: TGTGCCAGCAGCAAGGGACAGGACAATGAGCAGTTCTTC. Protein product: CASSKGQDNEQFF.

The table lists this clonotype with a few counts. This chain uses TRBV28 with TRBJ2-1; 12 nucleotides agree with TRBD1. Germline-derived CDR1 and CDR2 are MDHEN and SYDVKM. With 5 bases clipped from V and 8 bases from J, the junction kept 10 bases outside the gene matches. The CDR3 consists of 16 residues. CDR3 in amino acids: CASSLAGTGGKHEQFF. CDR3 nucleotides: TGTGCCAGCAGTCTCGCCGGGACAGGGGGCAAGCATGAGCAGTTCTTC.

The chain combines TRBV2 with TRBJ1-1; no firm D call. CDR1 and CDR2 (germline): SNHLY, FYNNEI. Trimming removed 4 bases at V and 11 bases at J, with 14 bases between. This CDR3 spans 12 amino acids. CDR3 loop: CASSVIRLGAFF. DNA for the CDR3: TGTGCCAGCAGTGTAATAAGGTTAGGGGCTTTCTTT.

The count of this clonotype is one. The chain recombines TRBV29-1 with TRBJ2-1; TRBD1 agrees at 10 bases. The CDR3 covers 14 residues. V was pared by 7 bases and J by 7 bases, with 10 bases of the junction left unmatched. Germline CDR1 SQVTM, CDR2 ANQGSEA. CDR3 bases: TGCAGCGCTGACAGGGGGCTGTCTGGTAATGAGCAGTTCTTC. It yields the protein CSADRGLSGNEQFF.

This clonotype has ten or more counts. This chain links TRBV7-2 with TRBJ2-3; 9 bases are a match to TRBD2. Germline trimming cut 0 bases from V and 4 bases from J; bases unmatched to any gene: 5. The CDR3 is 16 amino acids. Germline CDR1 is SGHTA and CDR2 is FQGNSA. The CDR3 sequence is CASSLAPAGGSDTQYF. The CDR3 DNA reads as TGTGCCAGCAGCTTAGCGCCAGCGGGGGGATCAGATACGCAGTATTTT.

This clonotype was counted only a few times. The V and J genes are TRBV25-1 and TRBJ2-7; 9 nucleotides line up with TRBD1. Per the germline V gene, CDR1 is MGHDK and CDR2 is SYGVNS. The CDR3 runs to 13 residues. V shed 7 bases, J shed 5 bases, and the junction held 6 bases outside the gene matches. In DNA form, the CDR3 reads TGTGCCAGCATACCCGGGACAGGGAACGAGCAGTACTTC. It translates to CASIPGTGNEQYF.

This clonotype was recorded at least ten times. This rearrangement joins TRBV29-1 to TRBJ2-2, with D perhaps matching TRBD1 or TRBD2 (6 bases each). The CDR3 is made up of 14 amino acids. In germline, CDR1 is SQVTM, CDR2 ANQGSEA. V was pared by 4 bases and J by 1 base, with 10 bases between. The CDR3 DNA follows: TGCAGCGTTGGGGGGGCAAGGAACACCGGGGAGCTGTTTTTT. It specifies CSVGGARNTGELFF.

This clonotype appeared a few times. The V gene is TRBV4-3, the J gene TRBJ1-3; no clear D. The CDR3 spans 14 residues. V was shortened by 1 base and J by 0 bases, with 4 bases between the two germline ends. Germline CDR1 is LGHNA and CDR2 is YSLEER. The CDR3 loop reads CASSQGYSGNTIYF. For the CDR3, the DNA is TGCGCCAGCAGCCAAGGGTACTCTGGAAACACCATATATTTT.

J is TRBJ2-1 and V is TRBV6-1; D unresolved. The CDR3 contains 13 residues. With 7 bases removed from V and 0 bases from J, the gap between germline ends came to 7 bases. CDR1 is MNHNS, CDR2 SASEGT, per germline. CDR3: CASKTDSYNEQFF. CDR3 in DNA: TGTGCCAGCAAAACCGACTCCTACAATGAGCAGTTCTTC.

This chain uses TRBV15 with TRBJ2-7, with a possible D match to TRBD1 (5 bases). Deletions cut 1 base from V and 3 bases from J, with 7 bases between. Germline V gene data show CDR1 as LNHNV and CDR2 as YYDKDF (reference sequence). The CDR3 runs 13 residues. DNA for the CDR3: TGTGCCACCAGCAGAGCTCAGGGCTACGAGCAGTACTTC. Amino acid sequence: CATSRAQGYEQYF. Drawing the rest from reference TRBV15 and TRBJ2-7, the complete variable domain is DAMVIQNPRYQVTQFGKPVTLSCSQTLNHNVMYWYQQKSSQAPKLLFHYYDKDFNNEADTPDNFQSRRPNTSFCFLDIRSPGLGDTAMYLCATSRAQGYEQYFGPGTRLTVT.

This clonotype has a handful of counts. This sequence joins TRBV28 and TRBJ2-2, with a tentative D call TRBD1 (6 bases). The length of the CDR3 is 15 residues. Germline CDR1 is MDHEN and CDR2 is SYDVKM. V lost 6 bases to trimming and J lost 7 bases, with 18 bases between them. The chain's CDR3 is CASRPTGTSGGELFF. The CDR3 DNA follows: TGTGCCAGCAGACCCACAGGGACATCTGGCGGGGAGCTGTTTTTT.

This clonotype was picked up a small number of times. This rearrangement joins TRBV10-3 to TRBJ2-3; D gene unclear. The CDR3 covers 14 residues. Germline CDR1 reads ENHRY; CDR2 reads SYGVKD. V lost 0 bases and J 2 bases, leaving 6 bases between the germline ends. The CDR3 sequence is CAISESKNTDTQYF. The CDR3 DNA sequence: TGTGCCATCAGTGAGTCGAAGAACACAGATACGCAGTATTTT.

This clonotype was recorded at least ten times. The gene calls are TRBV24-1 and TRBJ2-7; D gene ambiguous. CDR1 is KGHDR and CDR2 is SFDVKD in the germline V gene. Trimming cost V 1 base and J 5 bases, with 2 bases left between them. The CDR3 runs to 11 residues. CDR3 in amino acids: CATSDFNEQYF. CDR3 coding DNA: TGTGCCACCAGTGATTTCAACGAGCAGTACTTC.

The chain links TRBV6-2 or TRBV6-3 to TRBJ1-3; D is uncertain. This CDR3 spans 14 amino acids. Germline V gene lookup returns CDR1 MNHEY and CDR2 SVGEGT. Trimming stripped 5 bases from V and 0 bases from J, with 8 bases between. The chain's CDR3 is CASSGVLSGNTIYF. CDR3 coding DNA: TGTGCCAGCAGTGGAGTTCTCTCTGGAAACACCATATATTTT.

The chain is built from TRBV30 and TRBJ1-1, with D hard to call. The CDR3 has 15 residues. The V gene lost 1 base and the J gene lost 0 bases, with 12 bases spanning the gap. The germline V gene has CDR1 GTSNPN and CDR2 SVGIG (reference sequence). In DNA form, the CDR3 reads TGTGCCTGGAGTGAGAACCTGGCCATGAACACTGAAGCTTTCTTT. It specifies CAWSENLAMNTEAFF.

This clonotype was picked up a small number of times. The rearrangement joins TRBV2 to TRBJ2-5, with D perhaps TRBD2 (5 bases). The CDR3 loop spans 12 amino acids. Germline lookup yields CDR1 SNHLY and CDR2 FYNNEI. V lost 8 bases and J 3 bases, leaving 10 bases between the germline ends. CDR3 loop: CASRGPKETQYF. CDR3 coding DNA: TGTGCCAGCCGCGGGCCCAAAGAGACCCAGTACTTC.

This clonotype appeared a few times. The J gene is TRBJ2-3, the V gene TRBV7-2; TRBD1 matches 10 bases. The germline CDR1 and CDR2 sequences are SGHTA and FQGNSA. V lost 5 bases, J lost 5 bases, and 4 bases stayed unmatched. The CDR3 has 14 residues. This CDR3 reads CASSIDRGQDTQYF. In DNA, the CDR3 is TGTGCCAGCAGCATAGACAGGGGGCAAGATACGCAGTATTTT.

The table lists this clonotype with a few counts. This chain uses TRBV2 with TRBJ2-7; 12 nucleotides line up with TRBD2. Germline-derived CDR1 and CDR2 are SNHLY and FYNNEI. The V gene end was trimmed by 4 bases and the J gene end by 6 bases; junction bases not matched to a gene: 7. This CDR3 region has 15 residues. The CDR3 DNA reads TGTGCCAGCAGTGTTAGACTAGCGGGAGTCGGCGAGCAGTACGTC. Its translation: CASSVRLAGVGEQYV.

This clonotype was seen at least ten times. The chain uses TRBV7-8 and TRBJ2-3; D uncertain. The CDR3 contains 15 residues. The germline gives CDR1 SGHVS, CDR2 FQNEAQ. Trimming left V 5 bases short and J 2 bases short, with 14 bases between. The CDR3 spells CASSQRTFSTDTQYF. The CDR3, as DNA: TGTGCCAGCAGCCAAAGGACCTTTTCCACAGATACGCAGTATTTT.

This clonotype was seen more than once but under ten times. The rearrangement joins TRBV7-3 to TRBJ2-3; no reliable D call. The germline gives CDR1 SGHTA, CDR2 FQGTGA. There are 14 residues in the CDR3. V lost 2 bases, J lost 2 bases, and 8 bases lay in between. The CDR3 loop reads CASSLYLNTDTQYF. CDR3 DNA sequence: TGTGCCAGCAGCTTATACTTAAACACAGATACGCAGTATTTT.

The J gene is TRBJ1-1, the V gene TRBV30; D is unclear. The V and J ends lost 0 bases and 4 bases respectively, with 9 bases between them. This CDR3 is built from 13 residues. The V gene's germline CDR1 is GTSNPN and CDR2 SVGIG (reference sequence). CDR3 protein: CAWSVTLGTEAFF. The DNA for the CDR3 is TGTGCCTGGAGTGTAACCTTGGGCACTGAAGCTTTCTTT.